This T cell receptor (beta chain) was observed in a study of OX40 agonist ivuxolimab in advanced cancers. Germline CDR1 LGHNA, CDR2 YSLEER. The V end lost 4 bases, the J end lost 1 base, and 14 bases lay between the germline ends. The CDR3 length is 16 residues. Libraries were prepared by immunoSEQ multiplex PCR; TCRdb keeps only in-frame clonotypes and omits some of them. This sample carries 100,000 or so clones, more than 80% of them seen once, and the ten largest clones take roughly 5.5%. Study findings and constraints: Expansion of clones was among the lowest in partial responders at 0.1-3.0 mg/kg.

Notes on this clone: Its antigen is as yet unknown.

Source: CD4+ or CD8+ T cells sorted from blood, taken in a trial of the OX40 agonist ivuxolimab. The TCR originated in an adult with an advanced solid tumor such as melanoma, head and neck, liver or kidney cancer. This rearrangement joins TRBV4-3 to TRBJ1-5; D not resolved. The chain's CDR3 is CASSLEYPGSNQPQHF. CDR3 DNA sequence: TGCGCCAGCAGCCTGGAGTATCCGGGCAGCAATCAGCCCCAGCATTTT.